Below are 32 T cell receptor beta chains sequenced from a single sample in a study of beta chain features in type 1 diabetes. cDNA synthesis used the whole RNA isolate, giving expressed TCRB sequences. TCRdb's copy holds only in-frame clones and misses some; the assay was immunoSEQ multiplex PCR. Here the sample spans some 700,000 clones, about an eighth being singletons. What these receptors recognize is not known. Findings and limits, study-wide: Patients with Type 1 diabetes showed moderately but significantly shorter TCRB CDR3s in all four CD4+ subsets.

The sequenced sample was naive CD4+ T cells from blood. Receptors were obtained from a man between 18 and 29 years old with type 1 diabetes.

This clone was recorded a few times. The CDR3 spells CASSDGGGQETQYF. In DNA form, the CDR3 reads TGTGCCAGCAGTGATGGAGGGGGACAAGAGACCCAGTACTTC. The chain combines TRBV2 with TRBJ2-5; D may be TRBD1 or TRBD2 (6 bases each). Germline V gene data show CDR1 as SNHLY and CDR2 as FYNNEI. V lost 3 bases and J lost 2, with 10 bases in between. This CDR3 comprises 14 residues.

The chain carries TRBV5-6 and TRBJ1-2, with D possibly being TRBD1 (6 bases). From germline, CDR1 is SGHDT and CDR2 YYEEEE. The CDR3 spans 15 residues. V was pared by 4 bases and J by 2 bases, with 15 bases between. The CDR3 coding sequence is TGTGCCAGCAGCCCGAAGGGGGTAAACAACTATGGCTACACCTTC. Amino acid sequence: CASSPKGVNNYGYTF.

This clone was detected a few times. The J gene is TRBJ2-7, the V gene TRBV6-5; D is unclear. There are 12 residues in the CDR3. Germline loops: CDR1 MNHEY, CDR2 SVGAGI. The ends were cut back, 5 bases at V and 6 bases at J, with 11 bases in the middle. The CDR3 loop is CASSPRSGEQYF. For the CDR3, the DNA is TGTGCCAGCAGTCCTCGATCGGGCGAGCAGTACTTC.

This clone was found once. V and J are TRBV27 and TRBJ1-5; the D gene is possibly TRBD1 (5 bases). Trimming pared 7 bases from V and 6 bases from J, leaving 7 bases between. Germline values: CDR1 MNHEY, CDR2 SMNVEV (reference sequence). The CDR3 runs 11 residues. This CDR3 is CASKGRQPQHF. The CDR3 DNA reads as TGTGCCAGCAAGGGACGTCAGCCCCAGCATTTT.

This chain connects TRBV23-1 to TRBJ2-7; a possible D gene is TRBD2 (7 bases). TRBV23-1 is an ORF for which the function is uncertain. The CDR3 covers 13 residues. The V and J ends lost 11 bases and 2 bases respectively, with 16 bases between them. The CDR3 DNA follows: TGCGCCCCCCCACGGGGGGCCGCCTACGAGCAGTACTTC. Its protein product is CAPPRGAAYEQYF.

V gene TRBV10-2 combines with J gene TRBJ2-7; 8 positions agree with TRBD1. The CDR3 covers 16 residues. V lost 5 bases to trimming and J lost 4 bases; unmatched junction nucleotides: 13. Germline V gene data show CDR1 as WSHSY and CDR2 as SAAADI. CDR3 loop: CASSPPDRVIEYEQYF. CDR3 DNA: TGCGCCAGCAGTCCACCGGACAGGGTTATTGAGTACGAGCAGTACTTC.

The chain uses TRBV6-1 and TRBJ2-1; D tentatively fits TRBD1 or TRBD2 (7 bases each). Germline CDR1 reads MNHNS; CDR2 reads SASEGT. The germline V and J ends were trimmed by 3 bases and 4 bases, with 16 bases remaining between them. This CDR3 has 16 residues. The CDR3 sequence: CASSEREGARYNEQFF. As DNA, the CDR3 is TGTGCCAGCAGTGAGAGGGAGGGGGCGCGGTACAATGAGCAGTTCTTC.

This clone was detected a few times. The V and J genes are TRBV27 and TRBJ2-3; no definite D call. Trimming cost V 8 bases and J 3 bases, with 12 bases left between them. CDR3 length: 13 residues. The germline V gene has CDR1 MNHEY and CDR2 SMNVEV (reference sequence). CDR3 sequence reads: CASSLDLTDTQYF. The CDR3 DNA follows: TGTGCCAGCTCCCTGGACCTTACAGATACGCAGTATTTT.

Concerning this clone: Other DNA sequences in this sample translate to the same CDR3. The CDR3 region has the DNA TGTGCCAGCAGTGGGTCGGAGACCCAGTACTTC. This encodes CASSGSETQYF. V gene TRBV2 combines with J gene TRBJ2-5; no definite D call. The V and J ends lost 4 bases and 5 bases respectively, with 5 bases between them. Germline-derived CDR1 and CDR2 are SNHLY and FYNNEI. The length of the CDR3 is 11 residues. The full variable domain, its missing parts supplied by reference TRBV2 and TRBJ2-5, is EPEVTQTPSHQVTQMGQEVILRCVPISNHLYFYWYRQILGQKVEFLVSFYNNEISEKSEIFDDQFSVERPDGSNFTLKIRSTKLEDSAMYFCASSGSETQYFGPGTRLLVL.

This clone has more than one count but fewer than ten. The V and J genes are TRBV11-2 and TRBJ2-5, with D maybe TRBD2 (7 bases). CDR1 and CDR2 from the germline V gene are SGHAT and FQNNGV. The CDR3 totals 15 residues. Trimming pared 5 bases from V and 1 base from J, leaving 14 bases between. This CDR3 reads CASSPEGGTQETQYF. CDR3 sequence (DNA): TGTGCCAGCAGCCCAGAGGGGGGGACCCAAGAGACCCAGTACTTC.

This clone was recorded a few times. This chain connects TRBV18 to TRBJ2-1; perhaps D is TRBD1 or TRBD2 (5 bases each). This CDR3 has 14 residues. Germline CDR1 KGHSH, CDR2 LQKENI. V was shortened by 6 bases and J by 12 bases, with 21 bases between the two germline ends. The CDR3 here is CASSLGTRPSWQFF. The CDR3 nucleotides are TGTGCCAGCTCCCTCGGGACGAGACCGTCCTGGCAGTTCTTC.

The rearrangement uses TRBV28 and TRBJ2-5, with 11 bases identical to TRBD1. CDR1 is MDHEN, CDR2 SYDVKM, per germline. V lost 6 bases to trimming and J lost 3 bases; unmatched junction nucleotides: 9. The CDR3 is 16 residues long. The CDR3 DNA is TGTGCCAGCAGCCCCAATGTGGGACAGGGGGAAGAGACCCAGTACTTC. Protein product: CASSPNVGQGEETQYF.

This clone was recorded a few times. The chain employs TRBV11-2 and TRBJ2-3, with 8 positions matching TRBD1. Trimming took 3 bases from V and 5 from J; bases not matched to a gene: 4. There are 14 residues in the CDR3. Germline loops: CDR1 SGHAT, CDR2 FQNNGV. Here the CDR3 reads CASSFSQGGDTQYF. DNA of the CDR3: TGTGCCAGCAGCTTCTCACAGGGGGGAGATACGCAGTATTTT. The complete variable domain, with remaining parts taken from reference TRBV11-2 and TRBJ2-3, reads EAGVAQSPRYKIIEKRQSVAFWCNPISGHATLYWYQQILGQGPKLLIQFQNNGVVDDSQLPKDRFSAERLKGVDSTLKIQPAKLEDSAVYLCASSFSQGGDTQYFGPGTRLTVL.

This clone was counted a few times. The gene calls are TRBV28 and TRBJ2-7, with D perhaps assigned TRBD1 or TRBD2 (6 bases each). CDR1 is MDHEN, CDR2 SYDVKM, per germline. CDR3 length equals 14 residues. Trimming shortened V by 4 bases and J by 2 bases, and 12 bases separated the two germline ends. CDR3 region: CASSWGANPYEQYF. The DNA of the CDR3 is TGTGCCAGCAGTTGGGGGGCTAACCCCTACGAGCAGTACTTC.

This sequence joins TRBV6-5 and TRBJ1-1, with no clear D. Germline CDR1 and CDR2: MNHEY and SVGAGI. The CDR3 is 12 residues long. V lost 4 bases to trimming and J lost 4 bases, with 7 bases between them. CDR3 DNA sequence: TGTGCCAGCAGTTCCCCCGGCACTGAAGCTTTCTTT. The encoded protein is CASSSPGTEAFF.

This clone was seen only a few times. The J gene is TRBJ2-4, the V gene TRBV5-7, with 7 bases aligning to TRBD1. TRBV5-7 carries the ORF label, with uncertain function. The V and J ends lost 4 bases and 0 bases, in that order; junction bases with no gene match: 4. CDR3 size: 15 residues. CDR3 nucleotides: TGTGCCAGCAGCGGACAGGATTTAGCCAAAAACATTCAGTACTTC. This codes for CASSGQDLAKNIQYF.

This clone was observed a handful of times. This sequence joins TRBV28 and TRBJ2-1, with D perhaps TRBD1 or TRBD2 (5 bases each). V lost 4 bases to trimming and J lost 0 bases, with 13 bases between them. The CDR3 spans 16 residues. From germline, CDR1 is MDHEN and CDR2 SYDVKM. The CDR3 loop is CASSSQDSRSYNEQFF. Written as DNA, the CDR3 is TGTGCCAGCAGTTCACAGGACTCTCGCTCCTACAATGAGCAGTTCTTC.

This clone was observed a handful of times. V and J are TRBV27 and TRBJ2-5; TRBD2 aligns across 10 bases. The CDR3 runs to 14 residues. CDR1 and CDR2 from the germline V gene are MNHEY and SMNVEV (reference sequence). The J segment lost 5 bases and the V segment lost 5 bases, leaving 5 bases of the junction unmatched. CDR3: CASSQRGGGETQYF. CDR3 coding DNA: TGTGCCAGCAGTCAGCGGGGGGGCGGGGAGACCCAGTACTTC.

This clone was counted a few times. This chain links TRBV10-2 with TRBJ2-7, with D unclear. CDR3 length: 13 amino acids. Between the trimmed V and J ends, which lost 1 base and 4 bases, there was a span of 8 bases. Germline CDR1 WSHSY, CDR2 SAAADI. CDR3 in amino acids: CASSEYSFYEQYF. The CDR3 DNA sequence: TGCGCCAGCAGTGAGTACAGCTTTTACGAGCAGTACTTC.

The V call is TRBV27, the J call TRBJ1-5; unclear D gene. CDR1 and CDR2 from the germline V gene are MNHEY and SMNVEV (reference sequence). This CDR3 comprises 14 residues. V was cut by 5 bases and J by 0 bases, with 8 bases left in between. This CDR3 reads CASSPGNSNQPQHF. CDR3 nucleotide sequence: TGTGCCAGCAGTCCCGGTAATAGCAATCAGCCCCAGCATTTT.

The CDR3, as DNA: TGCGCCAGCAGCCATGGCCTCGGGGGACCTTATGGCTACACCTTC. It yields the protein CASSHGLGGPYGYTF. This chain connects TRBV4-1 to TRBJ1-2, with D perhaps matching TRBD1 (5 bases). Per germline, CDR1 MGHRA and CDR2 YSYEKL. CDR3 length: 15 residues. V was pared by 3 bases and J by 5 bases, with 16 bases between.

The J gene is TRBJ2-7, the V gene TRBV28; maybe TRBD1 (6 bases). The V gene's germline CDR1 is MDHEN and CDR2 SYDVKM. Between the trimmed V and J ends, which lost 6 bases and 6 bases, there was a span of 18 bases. The CDR3 runs to 14 residues. This chain's CDR3 is CASSSPARTVEQYF. CDR3 bases: TGTGCCAGCAGCTCTCCGGCCAGGACAGTCGAGCAGTACTTC.

This clone was observed a handful of times. The chain combines TRBV5-4 with TRBJ2-5, with TRBD2 identical over 13 bases. J was trimmed by 1 base and V by 6 bases; bases with no gene match: 3. The CDR3 is 15 residues long. Germline V gene sequence: CDR1 SGHNT, CDR2 YYREEE (reference sequence). The CDR3 sequence is CASKTSGGPQETQYF. The DNA of the CDR3 is TGTGCCAGCAAGACTAGCGGGGGGCCCCAAGAGACCCAGTACTTC.

This chain uses TRBV11-2 with TRBJ2-3; 7 nucleotides line up with TRBD2. The length of the CDR3 is 15 residues. Trimming removed 5 bases from V and 2 bases from J; junction bases left unmatched: 7. Germline loops: CDR1 SGHAT, CDR2 FQNNGV. CDR3 in amino acids: CASSPRRGFTDTQYF. CDR3 DNA sequence: TGTGCCAGCAGCCCCCGGCGGGGGTTCACAGATACGCAGTATTTT.

This clone was seen a few times. Other DNA variants within this sample encode the same CDR3. The J gene is TRBJ2-7, the V gene TRBV30; a weak D match, TRBD1 (6 bases). Between the trimmed V and J ends, which lost 0 bases and 6 bases, there was a span of 6 bases. Germline-derived CDR1 and CDR2 are GTSNPN and SVGIG (reference sequence). This CDR3 comprises 11 residues. The CDR3 DNA sequence: TGTGCCTGGAGTGTAGGGGGCGAGCAGTACTTC. It is translated as CAWSVGGEQYF. The whole variable domain, remainder taken from reference TRBV30 and TRBJ2-7, is SQTIHQWPATLVQPVGSPLSLECTVEGTSNPNLYWYRQAAGRGLQLLFYSVGIGQISSEVPQNLSASRPQDRQFILSSKKLLLSDSGFYLCAWSVGGEQYFGPGTRLTVT.

The CDR3 sequence: CSGSSGGYTGELFF. CDR3 bases: TGCAGCGGCAGTAGCGGGGGTTACACCGGGGAGCTGTTTTTT. The rearrangement links TRBV29-1 to TRBJ2-2, with 9 bases identical to TRBD2. Germline assignment: CDR1 SQVTM and CDR2 ANQGSEA. The ends lost 7 bases at V and 3 bases at J; junction bases unmatched: 6. The CDR3 runs to 14 residues.

This clone has just a few counts. This chain's CDR3 is CASSETGNEKLFF. DNA of the CDR3: TGTGCCAGCTCCGAGACAGGAAATGAAAAACTGTTTTTT. V gene TRBV18 combines with J gene TRBJ1-4, with D possibly TRBD1 on 6 matching bases. The CDR3 contains 13 residues. The germline gives CDR1 KGHSH, CDR2 LQKENI. V lost 6 bases and J lost 5, with 10 bases in between.

This clone was detected only a few times. The rearrangement links TRBV5-8 to TRBJ2-1; D tentatively fits TRBD1 or TRBD2 (5 bases each). Germline loops: CDR1 SGHTS, CDR2 YDEGEE. The V and J ends lost 4 bases and 2 bases respectively, with 10 bases between them. This CDR3 spans 14 amino acids. CDR3 nucleotides: TGTGCCAGCAGCATCCGGGACCCCTACAATGAGCAGTTCTTC. Its translation is CASSIRDPYNEQFF. The full variable domain, completed using reference TRBV5-8 and TRBJ2-1, is EAGVTQSPTHLIKTRGQQATLRCSPISGHTSVYWYQQALGLGLQFLLWYDEGEERNRGNFPPRFSGRQFPNYSSELNVNALELEDSALYLCASSIRDPYNEQFFGPGTRLTVL.

This clone was counted only a few times. This chain joins TRBV4-2 and TRBJ2-7; possible D gene TRBD1, 6 bases. CDR1 LGHNA and CDR2 YNFKEQ come from the germline V gene. This CDR3 is 15 amino acids long. V was shortened by 0 bases and J by 4 bases, with 13 bases between the two germline ends. CDR3 nucleotide sequence: TGTGCCAGCAGCCAAGAACCCAGGGGATTTTACGAGCAGTACTTC. Protein: CASSQEPRGFYEQYF.

In this sample, this clone turned up a few times. The chain joins TRBV7-2 to TRBJ1-6; D is undetermined. V was clipped by 1 base and J by 7 bases, with 5 bases between them. This CDR3 has 13 amino acids. Germline V lookup: CDR1 SGHTA, CDR2 FQGNSA. The CDR3 DNA is TGTGCCAGCAGCTTAGATTTGAATTCACCCCTCCACTTT. Its translation is CASSLDLNSPLHF.

This chain links TRBV6-1 with TRBJ2-7, with D possibly TRBD1 on 5 matching bases. CDR1 is MNHNS, CDR2 SASEGT, per germline. Trimming stripped 8 bases from V and 4 bases from J, with 18 bases between. CDR3 length: 14 residues. CDR3 sequence: CASLPTVSLYEQYF. The DNA for the CDR3 is TGTGCCAGCTTACCGACAGTCTCCCTTTACGAGCAGTACTTC.

This clone appeared a few times. V is TRBV30 and J is TRBJ2-3; TRBD1 is a possible D gene (6 bases). This CDR3 contains 12 residues. V was cut by 2 bases and J by 5 bases, with 8 bases left in between. The V gene's germline CDR1 is GTSNPN and CDR2 SVGIG (reference sequence). The CDR3 is CAWSPTGDTQYF. In DNA form, the CDR3 reads TGTGCCTGGAGTCCGACAGGAGATACGCAGTATTTT.